The 27 T cell receptor beta chains given below trace back to one sample, sequenced in a study of T-cell memory formation after mild COVID-19 (dated by TCRdb to about 2021). Library prep was done by 5' RACE. Sequencing relied on an Illumina NovaSeq 6000. Using fastp at Q25 and MiXCR, TCRdb reprocessed the public reads and kept productive beta chains. Each entry is one CDR3 protein sequence, shown with its most common DNA and genes. The sample table holds under 700,000 distinct CDR3 sequences, of which roughly 21% were seen once. About 12% of the sample is held by the ten biggest clonotypes. Sequencing was carried out using PBMCs or a T cell subset sorted from them (not recorded which). The receptor set was obtained from an adult woman who had mild COVID-19 (a few samples of this study predate the infection). The sample titles of this study are shuffled in the database, so cell type and time point are left out; the donor was told from shared clones.

A few counts support this clonotype. This rearrangement joins TRBV5-1 to TRBJ2-5; 8 bases fit TRBD1. The CDR3 runs to 14 residues. From germline, CDR1 is SGHRS and CDR2 YFSETQ. The J segment lost 4 bases and the V segment lost 2 bases, leaving 4 bases of the junction unmatched. The CDR3 region is CASSFARGPETQYF. CDR3 DNA: TGCGCCAGCAGCTTCGCCAGGGGGCCAGAGACCCAGTACTTC.

This clonotype showed up just a few times. This sequence joins TRBV5-5 and TRBJ2-1, with TRBD2 matching 10 bases. The V and J ends lost 4 bases and 3 bases, in that order; junction bases with no gene match: 7. This CDR3 is built from 16 residues. Germline lookup yields CDR1 SGHKS and CDR2 YYEKEE (reference sequence). The CDR3 DNA is TGTGCCAGCAGCGTCGAACTAGCGGGACTCTACAATGAGCAGTTCTTC. This translates into CASSVELAGLYNEQFF.

The genes are TRBV6-2 or TRBV6-3 and TRBJ2-7, with 9 bases aligning to TRBD2. Germline CDR1 MNHEY, CDR2 SVGEGT. This CDR3 comprises 14 residues. V shed 2 bases and J 2 bases; nucleotides not matched to a gene: 1. In nucleotides, the CDR3 is TGTGCCAGCAGTTACGTAGCGGGAGCCTACGAGCAGTACTTC. This encodes CASSYVAGAYEQYF.

This clonotype was counted a few times. The chain employs TRBV9 and TRBJ1-1, with D unclear. The CDR3 is made up of 16 amino acids. V was cut by 0 bases and J by 0 bases, with 12 bases left in between. Germline values: CDR1 SGDLS, CDR2 YYNGEE. CDR3 bases: TGTGCCAGCAGCGTAGGTAAGCATACCATGAACACTGAAGCTTTCTTT. Translation: CASSVGKHTMNTEAFF.

V usage is TRBV7-9 and J usage is TRBJ2-2; possible D gene TRBD1, 5 bases. CDR1 is SEHNR and CDR2 is FQNEAQ in the germline V gene (reference sequence). The CDR3 has 13 residues. Trimming took off 10 bases at V and 6 bases at J, with 15 bases between the two ends. The CDR3, as DNA: TGTGCCACCACCGACAGTATTGCCGGGGAGCTGTTTTTT. Its protein is CATTDSIAGELFF. The entire variable domain, with the rest obtained from reference TRBV7-9 and TRBJ2-2, is as follows: DTGVSQNPRHKITKRGQNVTFRCDPISEHNRLYWYRQTLGQGPEFLTYFQNEAQLEKSRLLSDRFSAERPKGSFSTLEIQRTEQGDSAMYLCATTDSIAGELFFGEGSRLTVL.

This chain links TRBV3-1 with TRBJ1-3; D is unresolved. This CDR3 has 15 residues. V lost 1 base, J lost 2 bases, and 9 bases lay in between. The germline CDR1 and CDR2 sequences are LGHDT and YNNKEL (reference sequence). The CDR3 nucleotides read TGTGCCAGCAGCCAAGTGTGGGGAACTGGAAACACCATATATTTT. It is translated as CASSQVWGTGNTIYF.

The table lists this clonotype with a few counts. The chain joins TRBV4-1 to TRBJ2-7; 7 bases map to TRBD2. The V and J ends lost 2 bases and 2 bases, in that order; junction bases with no gene match: 9. The CDR3 is 16 amino acids. Per germline, CDR1 MGHRA and CDR2 YSYEKL. The CDR3 sequence: CASSQSDPGGPYEQYF. CDR3 DNA: TGCGCCAGCAGCCAATCCGACCCGGGGGGTCCCTACGAGCAGTACTTC.

The genes are TRBV4-1 and TRBJ2-2, with no clear D. CDR3 size: 13 residues. Trimming stripped 1 base from V and 8 bases from J, with 8 bases between. The germline CDR1 and CDR2 sequences are MGHRA and YSYEKL. Here the CDR3 reads CASSQVERGELFF. The CDR3 bases are TGCGCCAGCAGCCAAGTCGAACGGGGGGAGCTGTTTTTT.

This chain uses TRBV5-1 with TRBJ2-2; 7 bases match TRBD2. The germline V gene has CDR1 SGHRS and CDR2 YFSETQ. V shed 5 bases, J shed 7 bases, and the junction held 5 bases outside the gene matches. The CDR3 consists of 13 residues. The CDR3 DNA sequence: TGCGCCAGCAGGCGGACTAGAGACGGGGAGCTGTTTTTT. Translating gives CASRRTRDGELFF.

This clonotype showed up just a few times. V gene TRBV7-6 combines with J gene TRBJ1-6; D perhaps matches TRBD1 (6 bases). V was trimmed by 4 bases and J by 2 bases, leaving 12 bases between them. CDR1 is SGHVS and CDR2 is FNYEAQ in the germline V gene. This CDR3 has 16 residues. The CDR3 spells CASSSSGVAYNSPLHF. The CDR3 DNA follows: TGTGCCAGCAGCTCCTCAGGGGTGGCCTATAATTCACCCCTCCACTTT.

This clonotype has just a few counts. One junction end does not reproduce the germline sequence, and a read error may be involved. The CDR3 bases are TGTGCCAGCGCACCTCCCCGGGACGTCTACGAGCAGTACTTC. Residues: CASAPPRDVYEQYF. The chain recombines TRBV18 with TRBJ2-7, with D possibly being TRBD1 or TRBD2 (5 bases each). The germline V gene encodes CDR1 KGHSH and CDR2 LQKENI. This CDR3 is 14 amino acids long.

Comments on this clonotype: An end of the junction does not agree with germline; a read error may underlie this. This chain joins TRBV7-9 and TRBJ1-5; TRBD1 matches 7 bases. Per the germline V gene, CDR1 is SEHNR and CDR2 is FQNEAQ (reference sequence). The CDR3 has 13 amino acids. Here the CDR3 DNA reads TGTGCCAGCAGCGGAACAGGGGCTCAGCCACAGCATTTT. It specifies CASSGTGAQPQHF.

This clonotype was observed a handful of times. This sequence joins TRBV6-5 and TRBJ1-2; no firm D call. V lost 7 bases and J 6 bases, leaving 24 bases between the germline ends. This CDR3 is built from 16 residues. Germline V gives CDR1 MNHEY, CDR2 SVGAGI. CDR3 nucleotides: TGTGCCAGCAAGGGCAGTCGTAATCCATTTAATAATGGCTACACCTTC. This codes for CASKGSRNPFNNGYTF.

DNA for the CDR3: TGTGCCAGCAGATCCAGAGACTGGAGTGGTTACGAGCAGTACTTC. This translates into CASRSRDWSGYEQYF. The V gene is TRBV6-2 or TRBV6-3, the J gene TRBJ2-7; D gene ambiguous. Between the trimmed V and J ends, which lost 6 bases and 4 bases, there was a span of 19 bases. The length of the CDR3 is 15 residues. Germline V CDR1 and CDR2: MNHEY, SVGEGT.

This clonotype was observed a few times. This chain connects TRBV24-1 to TRBJ2-1, with D maybe TRBD2 (6 bases). In germline, CDR1 is KGHDR, CDR2 SFDVKD. V lost 3 bases, J lost 3 bases, and 14 bases lay in between. CDR3 length: 16 amino acids. CDR3 sequence reads: CATSDPTPAGYNEQFF. The CDR3 DNA reads as TGTGCCACCAGTGATCCTACACCAGCGGGCTACAATGAGCAGTTCTTC.

The chain has TRBV14 and TRBJ2-1; possibly TRBD1 or TRBD2 for D (5 bases each). V gave up 5 bases and J gave up 9 bases, with 17 bases separating them. The CDR3 spans 14 residues. The germline CDR1 and CDR2 sequences are SGHDN and FVKESK. The DNA for the CDR3 is TGTGCCAGCAGCAACATTCCAGGGAGCGGTGAGCAGTTCTTC. This sequence encodes CASSNIPGSGEQFF.

The genes are TRBV28 and TRBJ2-7, with D perhaps TRBD1 (6 bases). CDR1 is MDHEN, CDR2 SYDVKM, per germline. V lost 7 bases and J 2 bases, leaving 6 bases between the germline ends. The CDR3 totals 11 residues. The CDR3 DNA reads as TGTGCCAGCAAGGGGGCCTACGAGCAGTACTTC. This translates into CASKGAYEQYF. The full variable domain, rest sourced from reference TRBV28 and TRBJ2-7, is DVKVTQSSRYLVKRTGEKVFLECVQDMDHENMFWYRQDPGLGLRLIYFSYDVKMKEKGDIPEGYSVSREKKERFSLILESASTNQTSMYLCASKGAYEQYFGPGTRLTVT.

V gene TRBV24-1 combines with J gene TRBJ2-3, with a possible D match to TRBD1 (5 bases). V was cut by 3 bases and J by 0 bases, with 9 bases left in between. Germline V gene data show CDR1 as KGHDR and CDR2 as SFDVKD. The CDR3 has 15 amino acids. The CDR3 is CATSDPTASTDTQYF. As DNA, the CDR3 is TGTGCCACCAGTGATCCGACAGCTAGCACAGATACGCAGTATTTT.

The rearrangement joins TRBV27 to TRBJ2-1, with a possible D match to TRBD2 (5 bases). The CDR3 covers 13 residues. Germline-derived CDR1 and CDR2 are MNHEY and SMNVEV (reference sequence). V was trimmed by 8 bases and J by 2 bases, leaving 10 bases between them. CDR3 amino acids: CASGSTAYNEQFF. The CDR3 nucleotides read TGTGCCAGCGGGAGTACAGCCTACAATGAGCAGTTCTTC.

This chain connects TRBV25-1 to TRBJ2-1; 13 bases agree with TRBD2. Germline V gene sequence: CDR1 MGHDK, CDR2 SYGVNS. V lost 3 bases, J lost 1 base, and 9 bases stayed unmatched. The CDR3 has 19 residues. CDR3 nucleotide sequence: TGTGCCAGCAGTGAGGGGACTAGCGGGACTCGTGGGTCCTACAATGAGCAGTTCTTC. It is translated as CASSEGTSGTRGSYNEQFF.

This clonotype has more than one count but fewer than ten. The chain joins TRBV20-1 to TRBJ2-2; the match to TRBD1 covers 7 bases. Germline V lookup: CDR1 DFQATT, CDR2 SNEGSKA (reference sequence). The length of the CDR3 is 15 residues. V was pared by 5 bases and J by 5 bases, with 11 bases of the junction left unmatched. The CDR3 reads CSAQMRGRWTGELFF. The CDR3 DNA is TGCAGTGCTCAAATGAGGGGGCGGTGGACCGGGGAGCTGTTTTTT.

This chain connects TRBV27 to TRBJ2-7, with TRBD2 as a possible D gene (6 bases). The CDR3 runs 14 residues. Looked up from germline, CDR1 is MNHEY and CDR2 is SMNVEV (reference sequence). The V gene lost 3 bases and the J gene lost 3 bases, with 12 bases spanning the gap. CDR3 protein: CASSFDPGVYEQYF. CDR3 nucleotide sequence: TGTGCCAGCAGTTTCGATCCGGGGGTCTACGAGCAGTACTTC.

This chain connects TRBV11-2 to TRBJ2-3; 9 bases fit TRBD1. V lost 7 bases and J lost 6; bases outside the gene matches: 11. The CDR3 has 15 amino acids. CDR1 is SGHAT, CDR2 FQNNGV, per germline. The chain's CDR3 is CASTVPTGGRDTQYF. CDR3 nucleotide sequence: TGTGCCAGCACCGTACCGACAGGGGGGCGGGATACGCAGTATTTT.

The chain employs TRBV7-8 and TRBJ1-4; D is ambiguous. The germline V gene has CDR1 SGHVS and CDR2 FQNEAQ. Trimming took off 1 base at V and 8 bases at J, with 14 bases between the two ends. CDR3 length: 15 residues. In nucleotides, the CDR3 is TGTGCCAGCAGCTTAGTTTGGGCGAGGCGGGAAAAACTGTTTTTT. Translated: CASSLVWARREKLFF.

The chain joins TRBV2 to TRBJ2-7; D not resolved. V lost 5 bases and J lost 2, with 7 bases in between. The germline CDR1 and CDR2 sequences are SNHLY and FYNNEI. The CDR3 runs to 12 residues. This chain's CDR3 is CASSKPPYEQYF. CDR3 bases: TGTGCCAGCAGTAAGCCCCCCTACGAGCAGTACTTC.

CDR3 loop: CASSGRTGLRTEAFF. DNA of the CDR3: TGCGCCAGCAGCGGGAGGACAGGGCTGAGGACTGAAGCTTTCTTT. The chain has TRBV5-1 and TRBJ1-1; TRBD1 matches at 8 bases. The CDR3 is 15 residues long. The germline gives CDR1 SGHRS, CDR2 YFSETQ. Losses at the gene ends were 4 bases for V and 5 bases for J; bases not matched to a gene: 10.

In this sample, this clonotype turned up a few times. This chain links TRBV5-1 with TRBJ1-4, with a weak D call TRBD1 (5 bases). Trimming took off 0 bases at V and 0 bases at J, with 12 bases between the two ends. Germline-derived CDR1 and CDR2 are SGHRS and YFSETQ. The CDR3 runs to 17 residues. The CDR3 nucleotides read TGCGCCAGCAGCTTGGGAAGAGGGACCGCAACTAATGAAAAACTGTTTTTT. It translates to CASSLGRGTATNEKLFF.